A selection of T cell receptor beta chains follows, all from one sample in a study of cytomegalovirus exposure and HLA in healthy donors. TCRdb's copy holds only in-frame clones and misses some; the assay was immunoSEQ multiplex PCR. The table has almost 65,000 clones, around four fifths seen once. Sequenced input: PBMCs. Receptors originate from a male donor in good health and CMV-seropositive. Each CDR3 is given with its conserved first and last residue. Each record gives: CDR3 protein, J gene, D gene, V gene. The D gene is left open where the match is weak.

CASSFGQAYEQYF | TRBJ2-7 | TRBD1 | TRBV5-1
CASSSRVGTASYEQYF | TRBJ2-7 | TRBD1 | TRBV5-4
CASSHRVDYEQYF | TRBJ2-7 | - | TRBV5-4
CASSYRVSEQYF | TRBJ2-7 | - | TRBV25-1
CASSLQAVPYEQYF | TRBJ2-7 | - | TRBV5-1
CASRTSGATGELFF | TRBJ2-2 | TRBD2 | TRBV7-2
CASSHRGLVRTEAFF | TRBJ1-1 | TRBD1 | TRBV23-1
CASSVEQGDSPLHF | TRBJ1-6 | - | TRBV9
CASSTGVAGITDTQYF | TRBJ2-3 | - | TRBV4-2
CASSAKQGANYGYTF | TRBJ1-2 | TRBD1 | TRBV27
CASSQAGTPWELFF | TRBJ2-2 | - | TRBV4-2
CASSTRQGRGSYEQYF | TRBJ2-7 | TRBD1 | TRBV7-9
CASSRALRTYEQYF | TRBJ2-7 | - | TRBV2
CASSSGQIYGYTF | TRBJ1-2 | TRBD1 | TRBV7-2
CASSLGMEGPTYEQYF | TRBJ2-7 | - | TRBV7-6
CASSLDHRVLGTDTQYF | TRBJ2-3 | - | TRBV5-1
CASSVTENTEAFF | TRBJ1-1 | - | TRBV6-1
CASRLQGAADTQYF | TRBJ2-3 | TRBD1 | TRBV11-2
CASSLFQRTGAYNEQFF | TRBJ2-1 | TRBD1 | TRBV7-2
CASSLGDRENTEAFF | TRBJ1-1 | TRBD1 | TRBV7-9
CSAEVLGGYTF | TRBJ1-2 | - | TRBV29-1
CASTIGGNYGYTF | TRBJ1-2 | - | TRBV5-1
CASSLAGFDEQFF | TRBJ2-1 | - | TRBV5-1
CASHDIEEKLFF | TRBJ1-4 | - | TRBV6-1
CASSYAGQASYEQYF | TRBJ2-7 | TRBD1 | TRBV6-6
CASSETGAHSGNTIYF | TRBJ1-3 | TRBD1 | TRBV10-2
CASSGAGTPGTEAFF | TRBJ1-1 | - | TRBV9
CASSPRVGKQGEQFF | TRBJ2-1 | - | TRBV11-1
CASSPQTQLNTEAFF | TRBJ1-1 | - | TRBV5-5
CASSSRDTGVIRSTDTQYF | TRBJ2-3 | TRBD1 | TRBV7-2
CASSPLGDRSTGELFF | TRBJ2-2 | TRBD1 | TRBV25-1
CASREDQNNYNEQFF | TRBJ2-1 | - | TRBV19
CASSLDTGTRDEQYF | TRBJ2-7 | - | TRBV5-1
CASSYIAGGQETQYF | TRBJ2-5 | TRBD2 | TRBV7-6
CASSQDPWRLAAGRIYNEQFF | TRBJ2-1 | TRBD2 | TRBV4-3
CASSFRGLNTEAFF | TRBJ1-1 | - | TRBV28
CASSGPGGYTF | TRBJ1-2 | - | TRBV2
CSVARNSYEQYF | TRBJ2-7 | - | TRBV29-1
CASSEGGDFYGYTF | TRBJ1-2 | - | TRBV25-1
CASSLSGGSTEAFF | TRBJ1-1 | - | TRBV5-1
CASSLRARRGGNDTQYF | TRBJ2-3 | TRBD2 | TRBV11-2
CASSLGTTPLHF | TRBJ1-6 | - | TRBV5-6
CASNLWGRAYTEAFF | TRBJ1-1 | - | TRBV7-3
CASSLAQDRYGYTF | TRBJ1-2 | - | TRBV27
CASSPPNGGNYEQYF | TRBJ2-7 | - | TRBV11-2
CASSPGVNQPQHF | TRBJ1-5 | - | TRBV7-8
CASSQVEQVYNEQFF | TRBJ2-1 | - | TRBV4-1
CASSQESGRTNYGYTF | TRBJ1-2 | - | TRBV4-2
CASSQARREASGGESSYEQYF | TRBJ2-7 | TRBD2 | TRBV4-2